This passage covers 17 T cell receptor beta chains from one sample sequenced in a study of ipilimumab plus nivolumab after autologous stem cell transplantation (dated by TCRdb to 2020 to 2022). Library preparation employed the immunoSEQ multiplex PCR assay. The table comes from immuneACCESS by way of TCRdb, which keeps in-frame sequences with V and J called. Part of the clones is missing from these tables; in studies checked, under half for an unresolved V gene and the rest for unknown reasons. The sample contains over 8,000 clones, roughly 73% of them found a single time. Of the sample, around 17% is held by the ten largest clones. Sequencing used PBMCs, obtained in a trial of ipilimumab plus nivolumab as post-transplant consolidation. All receptors derive from a female donor with multiple myeloma.

V usage is TRBV15 and J usage is TRBJ2-1, with D possibly being TRBD1 (6 bases). Trimming cost V 4 bases and J 0 bases, with 10 bases left between them. Germline V lookup: CDR1 LNHNV, CDR2 YYDKDF (reference sequence). CDR3 length equals 15 residues. The CDR3, as DNA: TGTGCCACCAGCAAGGGACAAAACTCCTACAATGAGCAGTTCTTC. This sequence encodes CATSKGQNSYNEQFF. The variable domain in full, completed from reference TRBV15 and TRBJ2-1, reads DAMVIQNPRYQVTQFGKPVTLSCSQTLNHNVMYWYQQKSSQAPKLLFHYYDKDFNNEADTPDNFQSRRPNTSFCFLDIRSPGLGDTAMYLCATSKGQNSYNEQFFGPGTRLTVL.

This clone was counted once. CDR3 loop: CASSYSGQNNSPLHF. The CDR3, as DNA: TGTGCCAGCAGTTACTCGGGGCAGAATAATTCACCCCTCCACTTT. The V gene is TRBV6-6, the J gene TRBJ1-6, with D possibly TRBD1 on 5 matching bases. The CDR3 length is 15 residues. V shed 0 bases and J shed 5 bases, with 8 bases lying between them. Germline CDR1 reads MNHNY; CDR2 reads SVGAGI (reference sequence).

This clone was seen a few times. The CDR3 region has the DNA TGTGCCAGCAGGCCCTGGGACAGGGGCAACTATGGCTACACCTTC. It codes for CASRPWDRGNYGYTF. The chain joins TRBV6-6 to TRBJ1-2; TRBD1 agrees at 10 bases. The CDR3 has 15 residues. Trimming removed 6 bases from V and 2 bases from J; junction bases left unmatched: 6. Germline V CDR1 and CDR2: MNHNY, SVGAGI (reference sequence).

The rearrangement joins TRBV7-2 to TRBJ2-3, with 12 bases lining up with TRBD2. J gave up 4 bases and V 5 bases, and 7 bases lay outside the gene matches. Germline V gives CDR1 SGHTA, CDR2 FQGNSA. This CDR3 spans 16 amino acids. The CDR3 is CASSKKLAGGADTQYF. The CDR3 region has the DNA TGTGCCAGCAGCAAGAAACTAGCGGGAGGTGCAGATACGCAGTATTTT.

The chain uses TRBV7-2 and TRBJ2-7, with 15 bases matching TRBD2. CDR1 SGHTA and CDR2 FQGNSA come from the germline V gene. J was trimmed by 3 bases and V by 0 bases; bases with no gene match: 12. There are 20 residues in the CDR3. CDR3 residues: CASSLAPFSWTSGRDYEQYF. The CDR3 DNA follows: TGTGCCAGCAGCTTAGCCCCATTTTCCTGGACTAGCGGGAGGGACTACGAGCAGTACTTC.

This clone was found a few times. CDR3 protein: CASSAEIFTSSGAKNIQYF. CDR3 in DNA: TGTGCCAGCAGTGCCGAGATTTTTACTAGCTCGGGAGCCAAAAACATTCAGTACTTC. This chain connects TRBV6-1 to TRBJ2-4; possibly TRBD2 for D (6 bases). V was shortened by 4 bases and J by 0 bases, with 22 bases between the two germline ends. CDR3 size: 19 residues. Germline V gene lookup returns CDR1 MNHNS and CDR2 SASEGT.

V is TRBV28 and J is TRBJ2-1; possible D gene TRBD1, 6 bases. This CDR3 spans 15 amino acids. Germline V gives CDR1 MDHEN, CDR2 SYDVKM. The V end lost 7 bases, the J end lost 8 bases, and 21 bases lay between the germline ends. CDR3 sequence reads: CASNLAGRGRDEQFF. The DNA of the CDR3 is TGTGCCAGCAACCTCGCGGGCAGGGGAAGAGATGAGCAGTTCTTC.

The chain employs TRBV9 and TRBJ2-7; 8 positions match TRBD1. The V gene end was trimmed by 4 bases and the J gene end by 5 bases; junction bases not matched to a gene: 11. The CDR3 contains 15 residues. Germline-derived CDR1 and CDR2 are SGDLS and YYNGEE. The CDR3 protein is CASSLGRGRGHEQYF. CDR3 coding DNA: TGTGCCAGCAGCTTAGGCCGGGGCAGGGGGCACGAGCAGTACTTC.

The rearrangement joins TRBV28 to TRBJ1-1, with a weak D call TRBD1 (6 bases). Germline V gene data show CDR1 as MDHEN and CDR2 as SYDVKM. The CDR3 is made up of 14 amino acids. The V end was cut by 10 bases, the J end by 6 bases, with 21 bases between. CDR3 protein: CAILGQNPGAEAFF. The CDR3 nucleotides read TGTGCCATCCTCGGACAGAACCCTGGTGCTGAAGCTTTCTTT.

The chain combines TRBV29-1 with TRBJ1-2, with 12 bases identical to TRBD1. V shed 7 bases, J shed 8 bases, and the junction held 8 bases outside the gene matches. CDR1 is SQVTM and CDR2 is ANQGSEA in the germline V gene. This CDR3 comprises 13 residues. CDR3 amino acids: CSARGQGARGYTF. In nucleotides, the CDR3 is TGCAGCGCTCGGGGACAGGGGGCGAGAGGCTACACCTTC.

This sequence joins TRBV2 and TRBJ2-7; D remains ambiguous. Germline lookup yields CDR1 SNHLY and CDR2 FYNNEI. Trimming shortened V by 1 base and J by 0 bases, and 19 bases separated the two germline ends. This CDR3 comprises 18 residues. The CDR3 protein is CASSEDIGGRGSSYEQYF. CDR3 nucleotides: TGTGCCAGCAGTGAAGACATCGGTGGACGCGGTAGCTCCTACGAGCAGTACTTC.

This clone was seen just once. The CDR3 nucleotides read TGTGCCAGCAGTTTTCGCGACCTGACAGATACGCAGTATTTT. It codes for CASSFRDLTDTQYF. The chain has TRBV28 and TRBJ2-3; D remains ambiguous. The CDR3 spans 14 residues. CDR1 is MDHEN and CDR2 is SYDVKM in the germline V gene. V gave up 3 bases and J gave up 3 bases, with 10 bases separating them.

This rearrangement joins TRBV7-2 to TRBJ1-1, with D tentatively TRBD1 (6 bases). Germline V CDR1 and CDR2: SGHTA, FQGNSA. The CDR3 spans 15 residues. The CDR3 DNA follows: TGTGCGTTCAAGGAGGGGAACAGGGCGAACACTGAAGCTTTCTTT. This gives the protein CAFKEGNRANTEAFF.

There are a few counts of this clone. This sample includes further DNA sequences coding for the same CDR3. The chain has TRBV5-6 and TRBJ2-5, with D perhaps TRBD1 (5 bases). The V end was cut by 0 bases, the J end by 3 bases, with 9 bases between. Germline CDR1 reads SGHDT; CDR2 reads YYEEEE. CDR3 length: 14 amino acids. In DNA, the CDR3 is TGTGCCAGCAGCTTGGCTTTCAGGGAAGAGACCCAGTACTTC. This gives the protein CASSLAFREETQYF.

The chain has TRBV7-8 and TRBJ2-7; D might be TRBD2 (5 bases). Trimming shortened V by 3 bases and J by 0 bases, and 12 bases separated the two germline ends. The CDR3 spans 15 residues. The V gene's germline CDR1 is SGHVS and CDR2 FQNEAQ. CDR3 DNA sequence: TGTGCCAGCAGCTTCCGCCGGGATAACTCCTACGAGCAGTACTTC. Protein: CASSFRRDNSYEQYF. Using reference TRBV7-8 and TRBJ2-7 for the parts outside the CDR3, the full variable domain is GAGVSQSPRYKVAKRGQDVALRCDPISGHVSLFWYQQALGQGPEFLTYFQNEAQLDKSGLPSDRFFAERPEGSVSTLKIQRTQQEDSAVYLCASSFRRDNSYEQYFGPGTRLTVT.

As to this clone: This specimen includes other DNA sequences encoding the same CDR3. The genes are TRBV27 and TRBJ2-1; D uncertain. This CDR3 has 12 residues. V was shortened by 2 bases and J by 9 bases, with 8 bases between the two germline ends. The V gene's germline CDR1 is MNHEY and CDR2 SMNVEV (reference sequence). The CDR3 DNA sequence: TGTGCCAGCAGTTTACCCGCTGGTGAGCAGTTCTTC. Translated, it gives CASSLPAGEQFF.

The chain has TRBV6-5 and TRBJ2-6; D ambiguous. CDR1 MNHEY and CDR2 SVGAGI come from the germline V gene. CDR3 length: 15 amino acids. Deletions cut 0 bases from V and 1 base from J, with 4 bases between. CDR3 bases: TGTGCCAGCAGTTACTCCGGTTCTGGGGCCAACGTCCTGACTTTC. Amino acid sequence: CASSYSGSGANVLTF.